This TCR beta chain came from a study of CD8+CD57+ T cells in acquired aplastic anemia. About the study: Across the sorted CD4+ and CD8+ cells, DNA amounts averaged 3.2 ug.

CDR3 and TCR beta VDJ profiling relied on genomic DNA as the template. TCRdb passed the reads through MiXCR, listing each CDR3 protein once. The table records about 180,000 distinct CDR3 sequences, 48% of them present only once. Between the trimmed V and J ends, which lost 4 bases and 1 base, there was a span of 11 bases. The CDR3 is 14 amino acids. Germline V lookup: CDR1 SGHNT, CDR2 YYREEE (reference sequence). Patients sequenced had flow cytometry evidence of CD8+CD57+ cell expansion. This clonotype was seen a handful of times. The chain is built from TRBV5-4 and TRBJ1-1, with D unclear. This clonotype was obtained from a human donor with aplastic anemia. Source material: sorted CD4+, CD8+, or CD8+CD57+ T cells (not recorded which) from PBMCs. For the CDR3, the DNA is TGTGCCAGCAGCCGAGACTCCGGGAACACTGAAGCTTTCTTT. Translated: CASSRDSGNTEAFF.